A selection of T cell receptor beta chains follows, all from one sample in a study of blood T cell repertoires in COVID-19. Only in-frame clones appear in the TCRdb table, and some are missing; sequencing was by immunoSEQ multiplex PCR. The sample includes about 130,000 clones, roughly 71% seen only once; the top ten take around 20%. What was sequenced was peripheral blood. The source of these receptors is a man aged 80 or over with acute or convalescent COVID-19. Each CDR3 is given with its conserved first and last residue. The D gene is left open where the match is weak. Rows may omit the clone size; those that give it use once, few, many or a size class.

j_call,clone_size,v_call,d_call,cdr3_aa,cdr3_nt
TRBJ1-1,few,TRBV4-1,.,CASRGVLRGTEAFF,TGCGCCAGCAGAGGGGTATTAAGGGGTACTGAAGCTTTCTTT
TRBJ2-5,.,TRBV18,.,CASSPNTGLGETQYF,TGTGCCAGCTCACCAAACACAGGGCTGGGGGAGACCCAGTACTTC
TRBJ2-6,.,TRBV19,.,CASSLYSGANVLTF,TGTGCCAGTAGTCTCTACTCTGGGGCCAACGTCCTGACTTTC
TRBJ2-7,once,TRBV6-5,.,CASSSLRQTTYEQYF,TGTGCCAGCAGCTCACTCAGACAGACGACCTACGAGCAGTACTTC
TRBJ2-5,.,TRBV7-8,TRBD1,CASSLKSGGEETQYF,TGTGCCAGCAGCTTAAAGTCAGGGGGCGAAGAGACCCAGTACTTC
TRBJ1-1,.,TRBV2,.,CASRTANTEAFF,TGTGCCTCCAGGACAGCGAACACTGAAGCTTTCTTT
TRBJ2-1,few,TRBV4-1,.,CASSLYLDNEQFF,TGCGCCAGCAGCCTTTATTTAGACAATGAGCAGTTCTTC
TRBJ2-6,.,TRBV7-2,.,CASSLATGFISGANVLTF,TGTGCCAGCAGCTTAGCGACTGGTTTCATCTCTGGGGCCAACGTCCTGACTTTC
TRBJ2-7,.,TRBV10-3,.,CASVSGRSYEQYF,TGTGCTTCGGTGAGCGGACGCTCCTACGAGCAGTACTTC
TRBJ1-1,.,TRBV13,.,CASRPGGGHTEAFF,TGTGCCAGCAGGCCCGGCGGGGGGCACACTGAAGCTTTCTTT
TRBJ1-1,.,TRBV4-2,.,CASSPSQSLNTEAFF,TGTGCCAGCAGTCCGTCCCAGTCCTTGAACACTGAAGCTTTCTTT
TRBJ2-5,.,TRBV11-2,.,CASSPGETMKETQYF,TGTGCCAGCAGCCCCGGAGAAACTATGAAAGAGACCCAGTACTTC
TRBJ1-2,.,TRBV2,.,CASSADGYTF,TGTGCCAGCAGTGCAGATGGCTACACCTTC
TRBJ1-6,.,TRBV27,.,CASSSEGMGSPLHF,TGTGCCAGCAGTTCGGAGGGGATGGGTTCACCCCTCCACTTT
TRBJ1-4,once,TRBV4-2,.,CASSQDLEPGLLFF,TGTGCCAGCAGCCAAGATTTAGAGCCGGGACTACTGTTTTTT
TRBJ2-4,.,TRBV7-9,TRBD2,CASSSSGGASKNIQYF,TGTGCCAGCAGCTCCAGCGGGGGGGCTTCCAAAAACATTCAGTACTTC
TRBJ1-1,.,TRBV7-2,.,CASSEQGRDEAFF,TGTGCCAGCAGCGAACAGGGTAGGGATGAAGCTTTCTTT
TRBJ1-1,.,TRBV7-8,.,CASSLAFEQGGEAFF,TGTGCCAGCAGCTTAGCATTTGAACAGGGAGGGGAAGCTTTCTTT
TRBJ2-7,.,TRBV10-3,TRBD2,CASRGGGISYEQYF,TGTGCCTCGCGGGGCGGGGGGATCTCCTACGAGCAGTACTTC
TRBJ2-5,.,TRBV7-6,TRBD1,CASSPGTGYRRETQYF,TGTGCCAGCAGCCCCGGGACAGGGTATAGGAGGGAGACCCAGTACTTC
TRBJ2-7,.,TRBV18,TRBD1,CASSPRQGETSEQYF,TGTGCCAGCTCACCGCGACAGGGGGAGACGAGCGAGCAGTACTTC
TRBJ2-1,.,TRBV5-6,TRBD1,CASSPDRDNEQFF,TGTGCCAGCAGCCCCGACAGGGACAATGAGCAGTTCTTC
TRBJ2-3,.,TRBV12-5,.,CASGSTGTRLNF,TGTGCTAGTGGTTCCACAGGAACTCGCCTCAATTTT
TRBJ2-3,.,TRBV19,.,CASSIDRNTQYF,TGTGCCAGTAGTATAGATCGTAATACGCAGTATTTT
TRBJ1-1,.,TRBV18,.,CASSPQYGTEAFF,TGTGCCAGCTCACCACAGTACGGCACTGAAGCTTTCTTT
TRBJ1-1,once,TRBV6-7,.,CASSWGQGAGCAETFF,.